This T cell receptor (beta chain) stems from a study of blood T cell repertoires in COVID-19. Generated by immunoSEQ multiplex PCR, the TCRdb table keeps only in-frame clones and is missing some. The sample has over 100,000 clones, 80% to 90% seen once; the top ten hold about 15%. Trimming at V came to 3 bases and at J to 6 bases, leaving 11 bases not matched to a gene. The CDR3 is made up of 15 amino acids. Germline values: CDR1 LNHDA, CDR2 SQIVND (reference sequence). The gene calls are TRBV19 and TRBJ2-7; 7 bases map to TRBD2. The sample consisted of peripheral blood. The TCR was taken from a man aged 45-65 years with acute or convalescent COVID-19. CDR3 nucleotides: TGTGCCAGTAGTATTCAGGGAGGGAGCGCGGCCGAGCAGTACTTC. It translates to CASSIQGGSAAEQYF.